One TCR beta chain is described in this entry. A read error may produce the germline difference seen at one junction end. These data come from a study of blood T cell repertoires in COVID-19. Background on the study: Sample material is recorded as cDNA or gDNA derived from T cells, B-cell-depleted T cells, or PBMCs.

The CDR3 covers 13 residues. Looked up from germline, CDR1 is MNHEY and CDR2 is SVGAGI. Original analysis: From reference gene primer amplification, estimates of nucleated cell counts were derived. The assay was immunoSEQ multiplex PCR, and TCRdb's table has in-frame clones only and misses some. V and J calls and clone size are given by that table; D and trimming were obtained from the DNA. The table records 200,000 to 300,000 clones, around 90% of them present only once. The clonotype originates from a woman in her 70s with active or convalescent COVID-19. Sequencing was done on a sample of peripheral blood. This chain uses TRBV6-5 with TRBJ2-7; 7 bases line up with TRBD1. The CDR3 region is CASSPRNKGQPFF. CDR3 nucleotides: TGTGCCAGCAGCCCCCGGAATAAGGGACAGCCATTTTTC.